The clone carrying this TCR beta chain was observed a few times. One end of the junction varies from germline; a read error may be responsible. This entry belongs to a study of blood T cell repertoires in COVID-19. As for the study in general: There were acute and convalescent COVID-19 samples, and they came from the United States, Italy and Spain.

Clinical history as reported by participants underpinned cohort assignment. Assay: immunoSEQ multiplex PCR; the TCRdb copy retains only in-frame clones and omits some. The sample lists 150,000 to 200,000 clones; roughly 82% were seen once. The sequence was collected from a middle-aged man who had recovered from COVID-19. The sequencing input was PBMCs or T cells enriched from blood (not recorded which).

The CDR3 coding sequence is TGCGCCAGCAGTTTGGGTGCCTTGGGCAGGGGAAATCAGCCCCAGCATTTT. As protein: CASSLGALGRGNQPQHF. This sequence joins TRBV5-1 and TRBJ1-5, with D perhaps TRBD1 (6 bases). This CDR3 spans 17 amino acids. Per the germline V gene, CDR1 is SGHRS and CDR2 is YFSETQ. Full variable domain (missing parts from reference TRBV5-1 and TRBJ1-5): KAGVTQTPRYLIKTRGQQVTLSCSPISGHRSVSWYQQTPGQGLQFLFEYFSETQRNKGNFPGRFSGRQFSNSRSEMNVSTLELGDSALYLCASSLGALGRGNQPQHFGDGTRLSIL.